Following are 29 T cell receptor beta chains from one sample sequenced in a study of PD-1 blockade in classical Hodgkin lymphoma. Patients all relapsed after autologous stem cell transplantation, and there was variation in brentuximab vedotin exposure. Clones were read by immunoSEQ multiplex PCR, and TCRdb kept only the in-frame ones, dropping some. This repertoire shows under 20,000 clones, approximately 84% found once; its top ten account for roughly 6.4%. The sequences come from peripheral blood mononuclear cells (PBMCs), collected at baseline. These receptors were taken from a human donor with classical Hodgkin lymphoma.

The chain has TRBV29-1 and TRBJ1-2, with D perhaps TRBD1 (6 bases). This CDR3 region has 13 residues. The V end was cut by 6 bases, the J end by 6 bases, with 17 bases between. Germline CDR1 SQVTM, CDR2 ANQGSEA. In nucleotides, the CDR3 is TGCAGCGTCCCACCCCCAGGGGCAAATGGCTACACCTTC. This translates into CSVPPPGANGYTF.

The chain couples TRBV19 to TRBJ1-2; 10 nucleotides agree with TRBD1. Germline CDR1 reads LNHDA; CDR2 reads SQIVND (reference sequence). This CDR3 comprises 16 residues. V dropped 6 bases and J dropped 0; count of bases not matched to a gene: 7. CDR3 loop: CASRWTGGRTNYGYTF. The CDR3, as DNA: TGTGCCAGTAGGTGGACAGGGGGAAGAACTAACTATGGCTACACCTTC.

J is TRBJ2-7 and V is TRBV4-3; maybe TRBD1 (6 bases). This CDR3 is 15 amino acids long. The ends were cut back, 0 bases at V and 1 base at J, with 10 bases in the middle. Germline V CDR1 and CDR2: LGHNA, YSLEER. CDR3 DNA: TGCGCCAGCAGCCAAGATGGTAGGGGGTCCTACGAGCAGTACTTC. This translates into CASSQDGRGSYEQYF.

The V gene is TRBV7-9, the J gene TRBJ2-7; possibly TRBD1 or TRBD2 for D (5 bases each). CDR3 length: 17 residues. Looked up from germline, CDR1 is SEHNR and CDR2 is FQNEAQ (reference sequence). Trimming cost V 5 bases and J 3 bases, with 23 bases left between them. The DNA for the CDR3 is TGTGCCAGCAGCGATGGGGACCGCGGGTCGTTTTTCTACGAGCAGTACTTC. Its translation: CASSDGDRGSFFYEQYF.

The CDR3 spells CASSQGGARYEQYF. DNA of the CDR3: TGCGCCAGCAGCCAAGGAGGGGCGAGGTACGAGCAGTACTTC. The chain is built from TRBV4-1 and TRBJ2-7; D assignment may be TRBD1 or TRBD2 (5 bases each). The CDR3 totals 14 residues. In germline, CDR1 is MGHRA, CDR2 YSYEKL. The V end lost 1 base, the J end lost 4 bases, and 11 bases lay between the germline ends.

This chain links TRBV19 with TRBJ1-4; 9 bases are shared with TRBD1. CDR1 and CDR2 (germline): LNHDA, SQIVND (reference sequence). The junction had 12 bases not matched to a gene; V was cut back by 6 bases and J by 4 bases. This CDR3 is 17 amino acids long. CDR3 DNA sequence: TGTGCCAGTAGCCCCGGGACAGGGACGGGGGGTAATGAAAAACTGTTTTTT. It codes for CASSPGTGTGGNEKLFF.

V usage is TRBV19 and J usage is TRBJ2-7; D may be TRBD1 or TRBD2 (6 bases each). The length of the CDR3 is 15 residues. Trimming took 6 bases from V and 2 from J, leaving 17 bases between them. Germline V gene data show CDR1 as LNHDA and CDR2 as SQIVND (reference sequence). The CDR3 sequence: CASRGVQGGTYEQYF. Written as DNA, the CDR3 is TGTGCCAGTAGGGGGGTACAGGGAGGAACCTACGAGCAGTACTTC.

The CDR3 DNA reads TGTGCCAGCAGTGGGGCAGATGGAAACACCATATATTTT. Encoded protein: CASSGADGNTIYF. This chain connects TRBV28 to TRBJ1-3; D may be TRBD1 (5 bases). V was cut by 5 bases and J by 3 bases, with 8 bases left in between. The germline V gene has CDR1 MDHEN and CDR2 SYDVKM. The CDR3 contains 13 residues.

The chain recombines TRBV19 with TRBJ1-5; 7 bases fit TRBD1. Per the germline V gene, CDR1 is LNHDA and CDR2 is SQIVND (reference sequence). J lost 0 bases, V lost 4 bases, and 6 bases had no gene match. The CDR3 has 16 residues. The CDR3 DNA reads TGTGCCAGTAGTAGATTGACAGGGCATAGCAATCAGCCCCAGCATTTT. The encoded protein is CASSRLTGHSNQPQHF.

V gene TRBV7-2 combines with J gene TRBJ2-5; 10 bases agree with TRBD2. Germline V gene lookup returns CDR1 SGHTA and CDR2 FQGNSA. The V gene end was trimmed by 3 bases and the J gene end by 5 bases; junction bases not matched to a gene: 9. This CDR3 is built from 16 residues. Here the CDR3 DNA reads TGTGCCAGCAGCTTCGCCGGATGGGGACTAGCGGAGACCCAGTACTTC. Translation gives CASSFAGWGLAETQYF.

The genes are TRBV2 and TRBJ1-2; D is uncertain. This CDR3 has 13 amino acids. Per germline, CDR1 SNHLY and CDR2 FYNNEI. V lost 4 bases, J lost 6 bases, and 12 bases lay in between. CDR3 DNA sequence: TGTGCCAGCAGTGTAATAGGTGAGGATGGCTACACCTTC. Protein product: CASSVIGEDGYTF.

This rearrangement joins TRBV7-9 to TRBJ1-5, with D maybe TRBD1 (6 bases). CDR1 is SEHNR and CDR2 is FQNEAQ in the germline V gene (reference sequence). V was clipped by 7 bases and J by 0 bases, with 22 bases between them. CDR3 length: 18 amino acids. CDR3 nucleotide sequence: TGTGCCAGCACCGGAGGTTACTGGACAGACTATAGCAATCAGCCCCAGCATTTT. Residues: CASTGGYWTDYSNQPQHF.

The chain couples TRBV7-3 to TRBJ2-5; possible D gene TRBD2, 6 bases. Per germline, CDR1 SGHTA and CDR2 FQGTGA. The length of the CDR3 is 15 residues. Deletions cut 5 bases from V and 0 bases from J, with 13 bases between. Here the CDR3 reads CASSPGETYQETQYF. In nucleotides, the CDR3 is TGTGCCAGCAGCCCGGGGGAGACGTACCAAGAGACCCAGTACTTC.

The chain has TRBV4-1 and TRBJ2-1; D ambiguous. CDR1 MGHRA and CDR2 YSYEKL come from the germline V gene. Trimming pared 1 base from V and 8 bases from J, leaving 12 bases between. This CDR3 is 14 amino acids long. The CDR3 nucleotides read TGCGCCAGCAGCCAAGTAATAGGATACCATGAGCAGTTCTTC. Amino acid sequence: CASSQVIGYHEQFF.

Only one count was recorded for this clone. The V call is TRBV4-3, the J call TRBJ2-1, with D possibly matching TRBD2 (6 bases). The V and J ends lost 0 bases and 9 bases respectively, with 15 bases between them. CDR1 is LGHNA, CDR2 YSLEER, per germline. The CDR3 length is 15 residues. This CDR3 reads CASSQDAVAAAEQFF. CDR3 sequence (DNA): TGCGCCAGCAGCCAAGATGCGGTAGCGGCGGCTGAGCAGTTCTTC.

In its sample, this clone was seen once. The gene calls are TRBV9 and TRBJ1-6; D unclear. CDR3 size: 16 residues. V lost 3 bases to trimming and J lost 4 bases, with 14 bases between them. Per the germline V gene, CDR1 is SGDLS and CDR2 is YYNGEE. CDR3 sequence (DNA): TGTGCCAGCAGCGACGGGGATAACGATTATAATTCACCCCTCCACTTT. Translating it yields CASSDGDNDYNSPLHF.

This clone showed up just a few times. The V and J genes are TRBV6-1 and TRBJ2-7, with 9 nucleotides matching TRBD1. The germline V gene encodes CDR1 MNHNS and CDR2 SASEGT. Unmatched junction bases numbered 7, after V lost 10 bases and J lost 3 bases. This CDR3 has 13 residues. CDR3 region: CAIVGTGLYEQYF. CDR3 bases: TGTGCCATCGTGGGGACAGGGCTCTACGAGCAGTACTTC.

The chain's CDR3 is CASSPSLVRSYGYTF. The CDR3 bases are TGTGCCAGCAGCCCATCCCTCGTACGGAGCTATGGCTACACCTTC. The chain joins TRBV28 to TRBJ1-2; D gene ambiguous. The germline gives CDR1 MDHEN, CDR2 SYDVKM. This CDR3 has 15 amino acids. V was cut by 6 bases and J by 4 bases, with 18 bases left in between.

The chain couples TRBV4-3 to TRBJ1-2; D is undetermined. Germline V gene data show CDR1 as LGHNA and CDR2 as YSLEER. V lost 5 bases and J lost 7, with 17 bases in between. The CDR3 has 14 residues. This CDR3 reads CASSSRTGNGGYTF. CDR3 bases: TGCGCCAGCAGCTCCCGGACCGGGAACGGTGGCTACACCTTC.

The chain employs TRBV19 and TRBJ2-5, with D unclear. CDR3 length: 13 amino acids. V was trimmed by 2 bases and J by 0 bases, leaving 4 bases between them. CDR1 LNHDA and CDR2 SQIVND come from the germline V gene (reference sequence). This CDR3 is CASSIQYQETQYF. In nucleotides, the CDR3 is TGTGCCAGTAGTATACAGTACCAAGAGACCCAGTACTTC.

The genes are TRBV7-3 and TRBJ1-2; D possibly corresponds to TRBD1 (6 bases). Germline V gives CDR1 SGHTA, CDR2 FQGTGA. The CDR3 sequence is 13 residues long. V lost 1 base and J lost 6, with 9 bases in between. CDR3 region: CASSLNPGDGYTF. The CDR3 DNA reads as TGTGCCAGCAGCTTAAACCCAGGGGATGGCTACACCTTC.

This sequence joins TRBV15 and TRBJ1-1; unclear D gene. This CDR3 region has 12 residues. Per the germline V gene, CDR1 is LNHNV and CDR2 is YYDKDF (reference sequence). The V end lost 3 bases, the J end lost 14 bases, and 16 bases lay between the germline ends. CDR3 bases: TGTGCCACCAGCAGGGAGGGTGGCCAGCAATTCTTT. The encoded protein is CATSREGGQQFF. The variable domain in full, completed from reference TRBV15 and TRBJ1-1, reads DAMVIQNPRYQVTQFGKPVTLSCSQTLNHNVMYWYQQKSSQAPKLLFHYYDKDFNNEADTPDNFQSRRPNTSFCFLDIRSPGLGDTAMYLCATSREGGQQFFGQGTRLTVV.

The genes are TRBV28 and TRBJ1-5; TRBD1 matches 7 bases. Per germline, CDR1 MDHEN and CDR2 SYDVKM. V was pared by 3 bases and J by 7 bases, with 3 bases of the junction left unmatched. The CDR3 contains 13 residues. CDR3 residues: CASSLTGIQPQHF. CDR3 DNA: TGTGCCAGCAGTTTGACAGGGATCCAGCCCCAGCATTTT.

Worth noting for this clone: At one of its ends the junction is not consistent with the germline gene, which may arise from a read error. This sample includes further DNA sequences coding for the same CDR3. The chain couples TRBV9 to TRBJ2-5, with 11 bases fitting TRBD2. The CDR3 loop spans 15 amino acids. Per germline, CDR1 SGDLS and CDR2 YYNGEE. CDR3 in amino acids: CASSVSGGAFETQYF. The CDR3 nucleotides read TGTGCCAGTAGCGTTAGCGGGGGGGCCTTCGAGACCCAGTACTTC.

As to this clone: One junction end disagrees with the germline gene, perhaps due to a read error. This chain links TRBV4-3 with TRBJ1-4, with D perhaps matching TRBD1 (5 bases). CDR1 and CDR2 from the germline V gene are LGHNA and YSLEER. CDR3 length: 13 residues. In DNA, the CDR3 is TGCGCCAGCAGTCAAGATCGGGGGGATTATGGCCTCTTT. Translating gives CASSQDRGDYGLF.

The V and J genes are TRBV5-4 and TRBJ1-2; TRBD1 agrees at 10 bases. Looked up from germline, CDR1 is SGHNT and CDR2 is YYREEE (reference sequence). J lost 8 bases, V lost 2 bases, and 12 bases had no gene match. The CDR3 is 16 amino acids. CDR3 amino acids: CASSLIPGQGLEGYTF. In DNA form, the CDR3 reads TGTGCCAGCAGCTTAATACCGGGACAGGGGCTGGAGGGCTACACCTTC.

This chain uses TRBV12-5 with TRBJ2-2; 9 nucleotides align to TRBD2. Germline CDR1 reads LGHNT; CDR2 reads FRNRAP. The CDR3 totals 15 residues. The junction had 6 bases not matched to a gene; V was cut back by 6 bases and J by 4 bases. CDR3 DNA: TGTGCTAGTGGCCCGCCGCGGGGGGGCACCGGGGAGCTGTTTTTT. Its translation: CASGPPRGGTGELFF.

This chain links TRBV7-2 with TRBJ2-2; D assignment may be TRBD1 or TRBD2 (5 bases each). This CDR3 is 16 amino acids long. CDR1 SGHTA and CDR2 FQGNSA come from the germline V gene. V gave up 6 bases and J gave up 6 bases, with 20 bases separating them. CDR3 protein: CASRAIRDLRAGELFF. Written as DNA, the CDR3 is TGTGCCAGCAGAGCAATCCGGGACCTTCGTGCCGGGGAGCTGTTTTTT.

J is TRBJ1-2 and V is TRBV6-6, with 7 bases that match TRBD1. V lost 6 bases to trimming and J lost 4 bases; unmatched junction nucleotides: 8. This CDR3 has 14 residues. The germline CDR1 and CDR2 sequences are MNHNY and SVGAGI (reference sequence). The CDR3 region is CASSPAGTAYGYTF. The DNA for the CDR3 is TGTGCCAGCAGCCCCGCCGGGACAGCCTATGGCTACACCTTC.